This T cell receptor (beta chain) comes out of a study of vaccination and CD4 T cells after COVID-19. At the level of the study: Overlapping spike peptides from SARS-CoV-2, HCoV-NL63, HCoV-OC43 and HCoV-229E served to stimulate the cells.

Between the trimmed V and J ends, which lost 2 bases and 5 bases, there was a span of 18 bases. CDR3 length: 15 residues. Germline V gives CDR1 DFQATT, CDR2 SNEGSKA (reference sequence). This clonotype was counted once. The antigen remains unidentified. Cultured CD4+ T-cell DNA underwent Oncomine TCR Beta short-read sequencing. In TCRdb, the PCR reads were re-called with MiXCR into one record per CDR3 protein. There are around 15,000 distinct CDR3 sequences in the sample; 65% to 80% occur only once, and around a sixth lies in the top ten. Treatment specified: approximately nine-day PBMC culture with coronavirus spike peptide pools or control peptides (ViraFEST assay).

The clonotype originates from a human donor who had recovered from COVID-19. The material sequenced was CD4+ T cells from blood, cultured in vitro. V usage is TRBV20-1 and J usage is TRBJ2-5, with D hard to call. In DNA, the CDR3 is TGCAGTGCTAGACCCGACTTGACTGGGGTGGAGACCCAGTACTTC. It is translated as CSARPDLTGVETQYF.